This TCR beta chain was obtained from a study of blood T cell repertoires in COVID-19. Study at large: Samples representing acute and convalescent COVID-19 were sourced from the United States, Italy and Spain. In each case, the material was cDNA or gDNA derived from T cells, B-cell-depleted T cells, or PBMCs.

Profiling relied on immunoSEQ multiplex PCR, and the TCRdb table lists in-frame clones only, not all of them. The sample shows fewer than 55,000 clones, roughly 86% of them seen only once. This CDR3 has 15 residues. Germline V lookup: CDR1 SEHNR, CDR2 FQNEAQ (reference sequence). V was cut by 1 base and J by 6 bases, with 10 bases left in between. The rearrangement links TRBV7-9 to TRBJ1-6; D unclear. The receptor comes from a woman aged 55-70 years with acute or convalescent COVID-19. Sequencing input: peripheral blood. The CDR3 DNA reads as TGTGCCAGCAGCTTAGAGTCCCAGTTTAATTCACCCCTCCACTTT. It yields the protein CASSLESQFNSPLHF. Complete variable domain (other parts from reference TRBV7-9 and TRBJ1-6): DTGVSQNPRHKITKRGQNVTFRCDPISEHNRLYWYRQTLGQGPEFLTYFQNEAQLEKSRLLSDRFSAERPKGSFSTLEIQRTEQGDSAMYLCASSLESQFNSPLHFGNGTRLTVT.